Below are 14 T cell receptor gamma chains sequenced from a single sample in a study of human gamma delta and Vdelta1 T cells. TCRdb applied CATT to the PCR reads for clone calling. The profile shows around 4,500 gamma-chain clones, about 32% of them singletons. Antigens for these TCRs are unknown. Specimen: Vdelta1 gamma-delta T cells from blood grown in culture (DOT cells). These receptor sequences come from a human donor in good health.

A note on this clone: A read error may be the cause here, since a much bigger clone is one base away. This chain joins TRGV8 and TRGJP2. Germline V CDR1 and CDR2: VENAVY, YDSYNSRV. The CDR3 is 13 residues long. The CDR3 protein is CATWDSSDWIKTF. CDR3 DNA sequence: TGTGCCACCTGGGATAGCAGTGATTGGATCAAGACGTTT.

This clone was detected only once. The rearrangement uses TRGV9 and TRGJ1 or TRGJ2. The CDR3 has 13 residues. With 0 bases clipped from V and 4 bases from J, the junction kept 3 bases outside the gene matches. Germline CDR1 reads GITISATS; CDR2 reads ISYDGTV (reference sequence). As DNA, the CDR3 is TGTGCCTTGTGGGAGGTGTTATATTATAAGAAACTCTTT. Translating gives CALWEVLYYKKLF.

This clone was seen more than once but under ten times. The V call is TRGV9, the J call TRGJ1 or TRGJ2. Germline trimming cut 3 bases from V and 4 bases from J; bases unmatched to any gene: 12. Per germline, CDR1 GITISATS and CDR2 ISYDGTV (reference sequence). CDR3 length: 15 amino acids. CDR3 sequence (DNA): TGTGCCTTGTGGGAGATACACGGGGGGTATTATAAGAAACTCTTT. Residues: CALWEIHGGYYKKLF.

The gene calls are TRGV4 and TRGJ1 or TRGJ2. Germline loops: CDR1 EGSTGY, CDR2 YDSYTSSV. This CDR3 has 15 amino acids. J lost 0 bases, V lost 4 bases, and 9 bases had no gene match. The CDR3 DNA is TGTGCCACCTGGGACCGAAACCAGAATTATTATAAGAAACTCTTT. This encodes CATWDRNQNYYKKLF.

This clone was counted between two and nine times. Other DNA sequences in the sample encode the same CDR3. The chain combines TRGV2 with TRGJ1 or TRGJ2. Losses at the gene ends were 0 bases for V and 7 bases for J; bases not matched to a gene: 3. Germline V gene data show CDR1 as EGSNGY and CDR2 as YDSYNSKV. This CDR3 spans 12 amino acids. CDR3 sequence reads: CATWDGRYKKLF. Here the CDR3 DNA reads TGTGCCACCTGGGACGGGCGATATAAGAAACTCTTT.

Only a few counts were recorded for this clone. V gene TRGV9 combines with J gene TRGJ1 or TRGJ2. CDR1 and CDR2 from the germline V gene are GITISATS and ISYDGTV (reference sequence). Unmatched junction bases numbered 6, after V lost 2 bases and J lost 2 bases. This CDR3 is 14 amino acids long. The CDR3 DNA sequence: TGTGCCTTGTGGGAGGGCACCTATTATTATAAGAAACTCTTT. It codes for CALWEGTYYYKKLF.

This clone was seen a few times. The chain uses TRGV3 and TRGJ1 or TRGJ2. CDR1 and CDR2 (germline): VTNTFY, YDVSTARD (reference sequence). CDR3 size: 13 residues. The V and J ends lost 0 bases and 6 bases, in that order; junction bases with no gene match: 5. The chain's CDR3 is CATWDRLFYKKLF. Here the CDR3 DNA reads TGTGCCACCTGGGACAGGCTATTTTATAAGAAACTCTTT.

A few counts support this clone. This rearrangement joins TRGV2 to TRGJ1 or TRGJ2. The V and J ends lost 2 bases and 8 bases, in that order; junction bases with no gene match: 3. CDR1 and CDR2 from the germline V gene are EGSNGY and YDSYNSKV. The CDR3 is 11 residues long. The CDR3 DNA reads as TGTGCCACCTGGGACGATCATAAGAAACTCTTT. Translation gives CATWDDHKKLF.

The V call is TRGV2, the J call TRGJ1 or TRGJ2. Germline V gene data show CDR1 as EGSNGY and CDR2 as YDSYNSKV. The CDR3 sequence is 13 residues long. V dropped 2 bases and J dropped 9; count of bases not matched to a gene: 10. CDR3 amino acids: CATWDAGPTKKLF. The CDR3 DNA follows: TGTGCCACCTGGGACGCCGGACCAACTAAGAAACTCTTT.

The chain combines TRGV9 with TRGJ1 or TRGJ2. Germline CDR1 and CDR2: GITISATS and ISYDGTV (reference sequence). After removal of 3 bases from V and 6 bases from J, the junction contained 5 bases not matched to a gene. The CDR3 is 12 amino acids. The CDR3 region has the DNA TGTGCCTTGTGGGAGCCAGGTTATAAGAAACTCTTT. Translated, it gives CALWEPGYKKLF.

Worth noting for this clone: This may be a read error, as it is one base from a much larger clone. Different DNA sequences within this sample yield the same CDR3. V usage is TRGV5 and J usage is TRGJ1 or TRGJ2. Trimming removed 0 bases from V and 6 bases from J; junction bases left unmatched: 5. The CDR3 runs to 13 residues. Germline V gene lookup returns CDR1 VINAFY and CDR2 YDVSNSKD. This chain's CDR3 is CATWDRPRYKKLF. The CDR3 nucleotides read TGTGCCACCTGGGACAGGCCCCGTTATAAGAAACTCTTT.

The rearrangement links TRGV9 to TRGJP1. CDR1 and CDR2 (germline): GITISATS, ISYDGTV (reference sequence). The trim removed 3 bases at V and 1 base at J, leaving 2 bases unmatched. This CDR3 comprises 14 residues. The CDR3 nucleotides are TGTGCCTTGTGGGAGCTTACCACTGGTTGGTTCAAGATATTT. Its translation is CALWELTTGWFKIF.

This clone is medium-sized within its sample. This rearrangement joins TRGV2 to TRGJ1 or TRGJ2. Germline loops: CDR1 EGSNGY, CDR2 YDSYNSKV. V trimming: 0 bases; J trimming: 4 bases; junction bases outside the gene matches: 3. The CDR3 runs 13 residues. The CDR3 bases are TGTGCCACCTGGGACGGGATATATTATAAGAAACTCTTT. Encoded protein: CATWDGIYYKKLF.

Turning to this clone: This same CDR3 is encoded by further DNA sequences in the sample. The chain is built from TRGV5 and TRGJ1 or TRGJ2. Germline V gene sequence: CDR1 VINAFY, CDR2 YDVSNSKD. CDR3 length equals 13 residues. V lost 0 bases, J lost 6 bases, and 5 bases stayed unmatched. The CDR3 region is CATWDRRSYKKLF. Here the CDR3 DNA reads TGTGCCACCTGGGACAGGCGAAGTTATAAGAAACTCTTT.